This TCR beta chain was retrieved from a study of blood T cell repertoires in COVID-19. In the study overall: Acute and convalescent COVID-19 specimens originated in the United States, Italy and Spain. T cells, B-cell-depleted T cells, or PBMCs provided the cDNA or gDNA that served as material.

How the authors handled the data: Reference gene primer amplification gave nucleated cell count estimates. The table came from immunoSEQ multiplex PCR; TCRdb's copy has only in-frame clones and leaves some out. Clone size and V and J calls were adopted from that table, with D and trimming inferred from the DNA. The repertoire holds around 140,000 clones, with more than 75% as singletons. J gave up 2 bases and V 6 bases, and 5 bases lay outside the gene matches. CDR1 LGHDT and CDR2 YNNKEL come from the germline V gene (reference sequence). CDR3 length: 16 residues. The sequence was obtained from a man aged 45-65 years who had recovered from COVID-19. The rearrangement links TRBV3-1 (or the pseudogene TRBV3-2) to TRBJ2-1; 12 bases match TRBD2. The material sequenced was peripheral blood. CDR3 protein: CASSKRLAGAYNEQFF. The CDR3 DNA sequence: TGTGCCAGCAGTAAAAGACTAGCGGGGGCCTACAATGAGCAGTTCTTC.